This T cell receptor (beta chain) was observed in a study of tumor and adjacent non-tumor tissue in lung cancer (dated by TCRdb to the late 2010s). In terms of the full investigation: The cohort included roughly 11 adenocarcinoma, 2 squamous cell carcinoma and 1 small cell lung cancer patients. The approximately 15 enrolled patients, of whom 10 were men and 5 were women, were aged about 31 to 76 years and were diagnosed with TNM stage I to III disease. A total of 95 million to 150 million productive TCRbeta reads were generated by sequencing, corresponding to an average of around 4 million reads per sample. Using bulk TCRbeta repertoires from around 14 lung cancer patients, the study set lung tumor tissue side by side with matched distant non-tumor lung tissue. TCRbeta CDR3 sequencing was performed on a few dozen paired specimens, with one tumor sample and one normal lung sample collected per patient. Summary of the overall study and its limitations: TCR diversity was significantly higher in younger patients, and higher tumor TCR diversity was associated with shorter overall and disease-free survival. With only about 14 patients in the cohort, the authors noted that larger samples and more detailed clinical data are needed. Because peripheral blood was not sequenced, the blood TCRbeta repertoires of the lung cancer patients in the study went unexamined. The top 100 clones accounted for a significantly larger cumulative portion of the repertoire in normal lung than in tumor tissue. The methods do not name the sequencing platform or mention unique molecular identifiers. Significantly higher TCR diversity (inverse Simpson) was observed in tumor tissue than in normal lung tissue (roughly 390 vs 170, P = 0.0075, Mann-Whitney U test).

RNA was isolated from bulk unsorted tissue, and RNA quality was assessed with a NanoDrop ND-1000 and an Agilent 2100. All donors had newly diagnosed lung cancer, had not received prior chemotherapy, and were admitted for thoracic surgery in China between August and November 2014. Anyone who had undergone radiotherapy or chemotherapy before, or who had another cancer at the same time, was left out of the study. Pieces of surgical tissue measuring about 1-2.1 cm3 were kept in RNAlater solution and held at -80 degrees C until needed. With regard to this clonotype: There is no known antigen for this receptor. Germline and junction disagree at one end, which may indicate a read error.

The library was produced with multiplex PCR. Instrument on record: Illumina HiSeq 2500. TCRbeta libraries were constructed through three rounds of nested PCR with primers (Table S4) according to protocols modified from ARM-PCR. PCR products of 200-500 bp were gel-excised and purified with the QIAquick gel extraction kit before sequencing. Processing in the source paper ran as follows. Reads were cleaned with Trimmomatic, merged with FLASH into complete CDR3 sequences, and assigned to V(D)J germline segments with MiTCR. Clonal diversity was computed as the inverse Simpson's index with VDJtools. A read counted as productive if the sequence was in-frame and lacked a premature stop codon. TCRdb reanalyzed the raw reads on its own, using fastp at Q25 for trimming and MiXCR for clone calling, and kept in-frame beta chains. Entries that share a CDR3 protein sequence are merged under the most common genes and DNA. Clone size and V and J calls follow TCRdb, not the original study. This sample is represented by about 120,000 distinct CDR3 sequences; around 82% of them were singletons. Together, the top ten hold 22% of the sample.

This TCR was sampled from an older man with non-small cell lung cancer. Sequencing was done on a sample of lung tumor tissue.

CDR3 protein: CAGGSCGATYEQYF. The DNA sequence is TGTGCTGGTGGTTCCTGCGGAGCTACCTACGAGCAGTACTTC. Recombination connected TRBV12-5 to TRBJ2-7, with the D gene not clear enough to name. From the cysteine through the phenylalanine, the CDR3 covers 14 amino acids. Solely the CDR3 DNA is kept, with 42 bases framed from the first base. CDR1 and CDR2 are drawn from the germline V gene: LGHNT, FRNRAP.